These 32 T cell receptor beta chains share one sample of origin, sequenced in a study of blood T cell repertoires in COVID-19. Libraries were prepared by immunoSEQ multiplex PCR; TCRdb keeps only in-frame clonotypes and omits some of them. The table includes approximately 390,000 clones, around 90% detected once. The source material was peripheral blood. The receptors shown here come from a man between 18 and 35 years old with active or convalescent COVID-19.

This sequence joins TRBV11-2 and TRBJ2-7; TRBD2 matches at 14 bases. CDR3 length equals 19 residues. V lost 5 bases, J lost 0 bases, and 12 bases stayed unmatched. In germline, CDR1 is SGHAT, CDR2 FQNNGV. In nucleotides, the CDR3 is TGTGCCAGCAGCCCCGGGACTAGCGGGAGTAAAAGGAGCTCCTACGAGCAGTACTTC. This encodes CASSPGTSGSKRSSYEQYF.

The chain links TRBV7-2 to TRBJ1-6, with D uncertain. Germline-derived CDR1 and CDR2 are SGHTA and FQGNSA. Deletions cut 1 base from V and 9 bases from J, with 13 bases between. CDR3 length: 15 amino acids. CDR3 nucleotides: TGTGCCAGCAGCTTAGGCGCGGGAAGTGGTTCACCCCTCCACTTT. This sequence encodes CASSLGAGSGSPLHF. Full variable domain (outside the CDR3, taken from reference TRBV7-2 and TRBJ1-6): GAGVSQSPSNKVTEKGKDVELRCDPISGHTALYWYRQSLGQGLEFLIYFQGNSAPDKSGLPSDRFSAERTGGSVSTLTIQRTQQEDSAVYLCASSLGAGSGSPLHFGNGTRLTVT.

The rearrangement uses TRBV27 and TRBJ2-5; 11 nucleotides agree with TRBD2. The germline CDR1 and CDR2 sequences are MNHEY and SMNVEV (reference sequence). Trimming cost V 4 bases and J 7 bases; bases outside gene matches: 11. The CDR3 length is 16 residues. The CDR3 here is CASSSSGGPVKMTQYF. CDR3 DNA: TGTGCCAGCAGTTCTAGCGGGGGGCCCGTGAAGATGACCCAGTACTTC.

This chain links TRBV6-4 with TRBJ2-1, with D perhaps TRBD1 (5 bases). The germline CDR1 and CDR2 sequences are MRHNA and SNTAGT. V was clipped by 0 bases and J by 6 bases, with 9 bases between them. CDR3 size: 14 residues. The CDR3 DNA sequence: TGTGCCAGCAGTGACTCGAAGGACACCAATGAGCAGTTCTTC. Protein: CASSDSKDTNEQFF.

The chain uses TRBV2 and TRBJ2-7; D may be TRBD1 (5 bases). The CDR3 loop spans 14 amino acids. Looked up from germline, CDR1 is SNHLY and CDR2 is FYNNEI. Trimming took 6 bases from V and 2 from J, leaving 14 bases between them. This CDR3 is CASRGRALTYEQYF. The CDR3, as DNA: TGTGCCAGCAGGGGCAGGGCGCTCACCTACGAGCAGTACTTC. Variable domain in full (rest from reference TRBV2 and TRBJ2-7): EPEVTQTPSHQVTQMGQEVILRCVPISNHLYFYWYRQILGQKVEFLVSFYNNEISEKSEIFDDQFSVERPDGSNFTLKIRSTKLEDSAMYFCASRGRALTYEQYFGPGTRLTVT.

Of note for this clone: Other DNA sequences from this sample encode an identical CDR3 as well. The J gene is TRBJ2-7, the V gene TRBV27; no clear D gene. V lost 5 bases, J lost 0 bases, and 5 bases lay in between. Germline loops: CDR1 MNHEY, CDR2 SMNVEV (reference sequence). This CDR3 comprises 12 residues. The CDR3 DNA reads as TGTGCCAGCAGTCCTCCCTCCTACGAGCAGTACTTC. Its translation is CASSPPSYEQYF.

This clone was picked up one time. This chain joins TRBV20-1 and TRBJ2-7, with D maybe TRBD2 (6 bases). V lost 3 bases and J 2 bases, leaving 11 bases between the germline ends. This CDR3 comprises 13 residues. The V gene's germline CDR1 is DFQATT and CDR2 SNEGSKA (reference sequence). The CDR3 sequence is CSASTGETYEQYF. CDR3 coding DNA: TGCAGTGCTAGTACGGGGGAAACCTACGAGCAGTACTTC.

Only one count was recorded for this clone. Here the CDR3 DNA reads TGTGCCAGCAGCCAACCAACAGGGTCGGCGAACTATGGCTACACCTTC. This translates into CASSQPTGSANYGYTF. The rearrangement links TRBV4-2 to TRBJ1-2; possibly TRBD1 for D (6 bases). The V end lost 2 bases, the J end lost 2 bases, and 15 bases lay between the germline ends. Per the germline V gene, CDR1 is LGHNA and CDR2 is YNFKEQ. The CDR3 is 16 residues long.

V is TRBV19 and J is TRBJ2-2; D is possibly TRBD1 (5 bases). Between the trimmed V and J ends, which lost 5 bases and 1 base, there was a span of 11 bases. The CDR3 has 15 amino acids. Germline CDR1 is LNHDA and CDR2 is SQIVND (reference sequence). As DNA, the CDR3 is TGTGCCAGTAGTTACTATAGGGGGAACACCGGGGAGCTGTTTTTT. Its protein product is CASSYYRGNTGELFF.

This chain uses TRBV7-2 with TRBJ1-4; the D gene is possibly TRBD1 (6 bases). V lost 4 bases and J lost 2, with 14 bases in between. The CDR3 has 16 residues. Germline V gene data show CDR1 as SGHTA and CDR2 as FQGNSA. CDR3: CASSSTLTGTNEKLFF. DNA for the CDR3: TGTGCCAGCAGCTCCACCCTCACAGGGACTAATGAAAAACTGTTTTTT.

The V and J genes are TRBV28 and TRBJ2-3; D gene uncertain. Trimming left V 3 bases short and J 8 bases short, with 9 bases between. The germline CDR1 and CDR2 sequences are MDHEN and SYDVKM. This CDR3 has 12 residues. Written as DNA, the CDR3 is TGTGCCAGCAGTTTTCGGCCAGGTACGCAGTATTTT. Amino acids: CASSFRPGTQYF. Filled out from reference TRBV28 and TRBJ2-3, the complete variable domain reads DVKVTQSSRYLVKRTGEKVFLECVQDMDHENMFWYRQDPGLGLRLIYFSYDVKMKEKGDIPEGYSVSREKKERFSLILESASTNQTSMYLCASSFRPGTQYFGPGTRLTVL.

The chain is built from TRBV4-3 and TRBJ1-2; TRBD1 might be the D (5 bases). Trimming removed 3 bases from V and 4 bases from J, with 12 bases in between. From germline, CDR1 is LGHNA and CDR2 YSLEER. This CDR3 comprises 14 residues. CDR3 loop: CASSQITGSYGYTF. CDR3 DNA sequence: TGCGCCAGCAGCCAGATTACAGGAAGCTATGGCTACACCTTC.

This clone was counted a few times. This sequence joins TRBV19 and TRBJ2-1, with no clear D. CDR1 and CDR2 from the germline V gene are LNHDA and SQIVND (reference sequence). The CDR3 totals 12 residues. The ends were cut back, 2 bases at V and 8 bases at J, with 7 bases in the middle. The CDR3 loop reads CASSIFGDEQFF. For the CDR3, the DNA is TGTGCCAGTAGTATATTTGGAGATGAGCAGTTCTTC.

V usage is TRBV5-6 and J usage is TRBJ1-5, with 11 bases that match TRBD1. The length of the CDR3 is 17 residues. From germline, CDR1 is SGHDT and CDR2 YYEEEE. With V trimmed by 0 bases and J by 2 bases, 4 bases remained unmatched. The CDR3 spells CASSLGTGGRRNQPQHF. CDR3 DNA: TGTGCCAGCAGCTTGGGGACAGGGGGCCGCCGCAATCAGCCCCAGCATTTT. The entire variable domain, with the rest obtained from reference TRBV5-6 and TRBJ1-5, is as follows: DAGVTQSPTHLIKTRGQQVTLRCSPKSGHDTVSWYQQALGQGPQFIFQYYEEEERQRGNFPDRFSGHQFPNYSSELNVNALLLGDSALYLCASSLGTGGRRNQPQHFGDGTRLSIL.

The chain links TRBV6-5 to TRBJ2-7, with 8 bases matching TRBD1. From germline, CDR1 is MNHEY and CDR2 SVGAGI. J was trimmed by 0 bases and V by 6 bases; bases with no gene match: 7. The CDR3 length is 15 residues. CDR3 bases: TGTGCCAGCAGACAAACAGGGGGGAGCTCCTACGAGCAGTACTTC. Translated: CASRQTGGSSYEQYF.

The chain has TRBV2 and TRBJ1-6, with TRBD1 identical over 7 bases. V gave up 3 bases and J gave up 10 bases; unmatched junction bases: 15. The germline V gene has CDR1 SNHLY and CDR2 FYNNEI. The CDR3 has 17 amino acids. In DNA form, the CDR3 reads TGTGCCAGCAGTGATTTCGGGGTTGGGGACAGACTATCACCCCTCCACTTT. This codes for CASSDFGVGDRLSPLHF.

This clone is a singleton in its sample. The rearrangement uses TRBV28 and TRBJ1-2; no definite D call. This CDR3 comprises 13 residues. Germline loops: CDR1 MDHEN, CDR2 SYDVKM. The germline V and J ends were trimmed by 4 bases and 8 bases, with 14 bases remaining between them. As DNA, the CDR3 is TGTGCCAGCAGTTACCGGGGTACGTGGGGCTACACCTTC. It yields the protein CASSYRGTWGYTF.

The rearrangement links TRBV27 to TRBJ1-5; unclear D gene. The germline V and J ends were trimmed by 6 bases and 0 bases, with 9 bases remaining between them. This CDR3 is 14 amino acids long. Germline assignment: CDR1 MNHEY and CDR2 SMNVEV (reference sequence). The CDR3 sequence is CASSGRDSNQPQHF. For the CDR3, the DNA is TGTGCCAGCAGCGGACGGGATAGCAATCAGCCCCAGCATTTT.

This clone was found once. This chain joins TRBV24-1 and TRBJ2-2, with TRBD1 as a possible D gene (6 bases). Trimming shortened V by 8 bases and J by 8 bases, and 11 bases separated the two germline ends. The CDR3 contains 12 residues. Germline CDR1 and CDR2: KGHDR and SFDVKD. CDR3 protein: CATTQGLGELFF. CDR3 nucleotide sequence: TGTGCCACCACACAGGGTCTGGGGGAGCTGTTTTTT.

This clone was seen at least ten times. The CDR3 sequence is CAWSAGTSGTIDEQFF. The CDR3, as DNA: TGTGCCTGGAGTGCAGGGACTAGCGGAACGATTGATGAGCAGTTCTTC. The chain recombines TRBV30 with TRBJ2-1, with 11 nucleotides matching TRBD2. The V and J ends lost 1 base and 8 bases, in that order; junction bases with no gene match: 10. The CDR3 is 16 residues long. The germline V gene has CDR1 GTSNPN and CDR2 SVGIG (reference sequence).

The chain employs TRBV29-1 and TRBJ1-2, with 9 bases lining up with TRBD1. The CDR3 totals 14 residues. CDR1 SQVTM and CDR2 ANQGSEA come from the germline V gene. The ends lost 2 bases at V and 8 bases at J; junction bases unmatched: 9. CDR3: CSVEMGTGSIGYTF. As DNA, the CDR3 is TGCAGCGTTGAAATGGGGACAGGGTCTATAGGCTACACCTTC.

V and J are TRBV4-3 and TRBJ1-5, with TRBD1 identical over 7 bases. Unmatched junction bases numbered 4, after V lost 4 bases and J lost 4 bases. The CDR3 runs to 14 residues. Germline V gene data show CDR1 as LGHNA and CDR2 as YSLEER. The CDR3 region is CASSPRTGNQPQHF. The CDR3 DNA follows: TGCGCCAGCAGCCCAAGGACAGGAAATCAGCCCCAGCATTTT.

V and J are TRBV18 and TRBJ2-3, with 8 bases identical to TRBD1. This CDR3 contains 15 residues. Germline lookup yields CDR1 KGHSH and CDR2 LQKENI. V shed 2 bases and J 1 base; nucleotides not matched to a gene: 2. Written as DNA, the CDR3 is TGTGCCAGCTCACCAGGCAGGGGGCGCACAGATACGCAGTATTTT. Its protein is CASSPGRGRTDTQYF.

This clone appeared a single time. The genes are TRBV28 and TRBJ2-2; 11 bases map to TRBD2. J was trimmed by 1 base and V by 6 bases; bases with no gene match: 4. Germline V CDR1 and CDR2: MDHEN, SYDVKM. This CDR3 contains 16 residues. CDR3 in amino acids: CASRRGTSGNTGELFF. The CDR3 bases are TGTGCCAGCAGACGAGGGACTAGCGGGAACACCGGGGAGCTGTTTTTT.

This chain links TRBV18 with TRBJ1-2; D is uncertain. Trimming left V 4 bases short and J 4 bases short, with 13 bases between. Germline CDR1 reads KGHSH; CDR2 reads LQKENI. This CDR3 region has 14 residues. CDR3 loop: CASSQTQVLYGYTF. CDR3 coding DNA: TGTGCCAGCTCACAAACTCAGGTGCTCTATGGCTACACCTTC.

The chain carries TRBV6-5 and TRBJ2-1; no clear D. The CDR3 is 13 residues long. Germline loops: CDR1 MNHEY, CDR2 SVGAGI. The V and J ends lost 0 bases and 6 bases respectively, with 6 bases between them. The CDR3 DNA follows: TGTGCCAGCAGTTACTCCGGGTCCAATGAGCAGTTCTTC. As protein: CASSYSGSNEQFF.

The genes are TRBV4-3 and TRBJ1-1; TRBD1 might be the D (6 bases). The germline V gene has CDR1 LGHNA and CDR2 YSLEER. V shed 0 bases and J shed 3 bases, with 8 bases lying between them. CDR3 size: 14 residues. CDR3 region: CASSQDYRDTEAFF. Written as DNA, the CDR3 is TGCGCCAGCAGCCAAGATTACAGGGACACTGAAGCTTTCTTT.

The V gene is TRBV19, the J gene TRBJ1-1, with D tentatively TRBD1 (6 bases). The V gene's germline CDR1 is LNHDA and CDR2 SQIVND (reference sequence). V lost 3 bases to trimming and J lost 5 bases, with 10 bases between them. The CDR3 has 13 residues. CDR3 region: CASSMGGATEAFF. The CDR3 DNA is TGTGCCAGTAGTATGGGGGGGGCAACTGAAGCTTTCTTT.

This chain uses TRBV3-1 (or the pseudogene TRBV3-2) with TRBJ2-2, with TRBD2 matching 9 bases. The CDR3 spans 19 residues. Germline lookup yields CDR1 LGHDT and CDR2 YNNKEL (reference sequence). The J segment lost 0 bases and the V segment lost 6 bases, leaving 14 bases of the junction unmatched. The CDR3 DNA is TGTGCCAGCAGACCAACCAAGGTTAGCGGGGGCCCGAACACCGGGGAGCTGTTTTTT. Translating it yields CASRPTKVSGGPNTGELFF.

V gene TRBV4-3 combines with J gene TRBJ2-6; D is unresolved. The CDR3 contains 16 residues. V was cut by 0 bases and J by 0 bases, with 6 bases left in between. Germline CDR1 and CDR2: LGHNA and YSLEER. The CDR3 sequence is CASSQDRSSGANVLTF. CDR3 sequence (DNA): TGCGCCAGCAGCCAAGATCGGAGCTCTGGGGCCAACGTCCTGACTTTC.

The chain carries TRBV19 and TRBJ1-5; 9 bases map to TRBD1. Germline CDR1 LNHDA, CDR2 SQIVND (reference sequence). The CDR3 length is 15 residues. After removal of 2 bases from V and 4 bases from J, the junction contained 3 bases not matched to a gene. The CDR3 region is CASSIRGTGNQPQHF. DNA of the CDR3: TGTGCCAGTAGTATAAGAGGGACAGGGAATCAGCCCCAGCATTTT.

The genes are TRBV7-2 and TRBJ1-1; 7 positions agree with TRBD1. V shed 2 bases, J shed 1 base, and the junction held 10 bases outside the gene matches. Germline-derived CDR1 and CDR2 are SGHTA and FQGNSA. CDR3 length equals 17 residues. CDR3 sequence: CASSLNGRGFQNTEAFF. Written as DNA, the CDR3 is TGTGCCAGCAGCTTAAACGGCAGGGGGTTTCAGAACACTGAAGCTTTCTTT.